This T cell receptor (beta chain) emerged from a study of identical twins. From germline, CDR1 is DFQATT and CDR2 SNEGSKA (reference sequence). The CDR3 runs 14 residues. Trimming stripped 3 bases from V and 2 bases from J, with 13 bases between. Whole-study results and caveats: Out-of-frame alpha sequences that twins shared showed excess low generation probability.

TCRdb re-called the 5' RACE reads with MiXCR, one entry per CDR3 protein. The sample yields roughly 630,000 distinct CDR3 sequences, just over 7% seen once. As concerns this clonotype: The antigen remains undetermined.

In addition, the sample was reused for a study of yellow fever vaccine responses in identical twins.

This TCR derives from a young woman in good health. V and J are TRBV20-1 and TRBJ1-1; D remains ambiguous. Sequenced input: PBMCs. The CDR3 protein is CSASIPGGNTEAFF. In DNA form, the CDR3 reads TGCAGTGCTAGCATCCCGGGAGGAAACACTGAAGCTTTCTTT.